This TCR beta chain appears in the sequencing data of a study of T-cell reconstitution after alpha-beta-depleted transplantation in children. The ends lost 5 bases at V and 10 bases at J; junction bases unmatched: 14. The germline CDR1 and CDR2 sequences are SGHTA and FQGNSA. The CDR3 length is 17 residues. Unique molecular identifiers were used to barcode this TCRbeta library. TCRdb independently ran MiXCR on the PCR reads; one entry per CDR3 protein. The data show about 240,000 distinct CDR3 sequences, approximately 12% seen once. This clonotype was recorded many times. The sequencing here drew on PBMCs from the stem cell graft donor, taken from the stem cell graft. This chain uses TRBV7-2 with TRBJ2-3; 14 bases line up with TRBD2. This clonotype was sampled from a human donor who donated a stem cell graft to a child with acute lymphoblastic leukemia. The CDR3 nucleotides read TGTGCCAGCAGCCCCGGACTAGCGGGGGGAAGGGAGAGGGCGCAGTATTTT. Protein product: CASSPGLAGGRERAQYF.